The rows below give T cell receptor beta chains drawn from one sample of a study of a mutant IDH1 vaccine in newly diagnosed glioma. For these receptors, no antigen is known. Assay: immunoSEQ multiplex PCR; the TCRdb copy retains only in-frame clones and omits some. The table shows about 24,000 clones, with 79% occurring only once. Sequencing was performed on PBMCs, taken from a glioma patient whose treatment included an IDH1 peptide vaccine. The source of these receptors is a man between 35 and 55 years old with glioma. CDR3s leave out the opening cysteine and the closing phenylalanine or tryptophan. Each record gives: J gene, V gene, CDR3 protein.

>TRBJ2-5|TRBV2
ASSDRDRGREQY
>TRBJ2-7|TRBV4-2
ASSQEVSGIGGEQY
>TRBJ2-3|TRBV30
AWSLAGTDTQY
>TRBJ1-6|TRBV9
ASSAQGVNSPLH
>TRBJ2-5|TRBV5-4
ASSSRAQGRETQY
>TRBJ1-5|TRBV5-1
ASSLEVGDQPQH
>TRBJ2-7|TRBV4-1
ASSQNRGSSYEQY
>TRBJ1-6|TRBV6-1
ASGGQANSPLH
>TRBJ2-7|TRBV10-3
AISDELGEQY
>TRBJ2-1|TRBV10-3
AIRGTGTQYNEQF
>TRBJ2-2|TRBV5-1
ASREVATGELF
>TRBJ1-5|TRBV19
ASSRDTDQPQH
>TRBJ1-1|TRBV7-2
ASSFRQDEWTEAF
>TRBJ2-3|TRBV29-1
SVPGLGTDTQY
>TRBJ2-7|TRBV14
ASSRGAKYEQY
>TRBJ2-2|TRBV7-2
ASTIWVGTGELF
>TRBJ2-3|TRBV5-1
ASRDRGQADTQY
>TRBJ1-2|TRBV29-1
SDLFEGEIDGYT
>TRBJ2-7|TRBV19
ASRGVSGSRYEQY
>TRBJ1-1|TRBV5-1
ATKDRDTEAF
>TRBJ1-1|TRBV6-6
ASSRVVTGTEAF
>TRBJ1-4|TRBV5-6
ASSFMAGDNEKLF
>TRBJ2-1|TRBV11-3
ASSLVLESEQF
>TRBJ2-5|TRBV18
ASSTTGSETQY
>TRBJ2-1|TRBV27
ASSDQGNEQF
>TRBJ2-1|TRBV7-2
ASSGTGTSGSRAYNEQF
>TRBJ2-5|TRBV15
ATSTAPGPLRETQY
>TRBJ2-3|TRBV5-1
ASSSRRTDTQY
>TRBJ2-4|TRBV30
AWAAASAQSRNIQY
>TRBJ2-3|TRBV6-1
ASRPLAGSTDTQY
>TRBJ1-4|TRBV7-2
ASSKSGTAGEKLF
>TRBJ2-5|TRBV28
ASRGPVTETQY
>TRBJ2-7|TRBV5-1
ASSERTDSYEQY
>TRBJ1-5|TRBV30
AWSVGISTANQPQH
>TRBJ2-7|TRBV19
ASSIGYGIGQGAEQY
>TRBJ2-3|TRBV27
ASSARVGDTQY
>TRBJ2-7|TRBV5-1
ASSLAPSDSYEQY
>TRBJ2-1|TRBV7-2
ASSHGRFDEQF
>TRBJ1-5|TRBV19
ASSMGQGVSNQPQH
>TRBJ1-5|TRBV2
ASSDEGYNQPQH
>TRBJ2-1|TRBV6-1
ASTEGGTPYNEQF
>TRBJ2-7|TRBV14
ASSQDFLGLGIEQY
>TRBJ1-1|TRBV25-1
ASSESKAAGANTEAF
>TRBJ1-2|TRBV10-3
AIANSEFYGYT
>TRBJ1-1|TRBV6-6
ASSYQSRGGEAF
>TRBJ2-5|TRBV10-3
AIKSQGEGETQY
>TRBJ2-1|TRBV9
ASSGRTRGKNEQF
>TRBJ2-3|TRBV9
ASSEDLAGRTDTQY
>TRBJ2-2|TRBV6-6
ASSPPGGGNTGELF
>TRBJ2-2|TRBV4-2
ASSYMNTGELF
>TRBJ1-4|TRBV30
ASPDREEEKLF
>TRBJ2-3|TRBV13
ASSPRPSTDTQY
>TRBJ2-1|TRBV10-3
AISESNGAGVSYNEQF
>TRBJ2-3|TRBV7-2
ASSLNAGGRDTQY
>TRBJ2-7|TRBV19
ASSYERKDRDIYEQY
>TRBJ2-3|TRBV5-6
ASSSTDTQY